This T cell receptor beta chain derives from a study of OX40 agonist ivuxolimab in advanced cancers. Study at large: One hepatocellular carcinoma and a couple of cutaneous melanoma patients partially responded. The study, taken as a whole, reports: CD4+ and CD8+ blood T cells expanded clonally by week 6 at 0.1 to 3.0 mg/kg.

By share of the sample, this clone is medium-sized. Its target is unknown. The assay was immunoSEQ multiplex PCR, and TCRdb's table has in-frame clones only and misses some. Of roughly 25,000 clones listed, roughly 90% are singletons. The CDR3 loop spans 14 amino acids. CDR1 is SEHNR, CDR2 FQNEAQ, per germline (reference sequence). Trimming stripped 1 base from V and 6 bases from J, with 10 bases between. The V call is TRBV7-9, the J call TRBJ2-1, with D possibly matching TRBD1 (5 bases). The origin of this receptor is an adult with an advanced solid tumor such as melanoma, head and neck, liver or kidney cancer. The sample in question was CD4+ or CD8+ T cells sorted from blood, obtained in a trial of the OX40 agonist ivuxolimab. CDR3 protein: CASSLEGASNEQFF. The DNA of the CDR3 is TGTGCCAGCAGCTTAGAAGGGGCCAGCAATGAGCAGTTCTTC.